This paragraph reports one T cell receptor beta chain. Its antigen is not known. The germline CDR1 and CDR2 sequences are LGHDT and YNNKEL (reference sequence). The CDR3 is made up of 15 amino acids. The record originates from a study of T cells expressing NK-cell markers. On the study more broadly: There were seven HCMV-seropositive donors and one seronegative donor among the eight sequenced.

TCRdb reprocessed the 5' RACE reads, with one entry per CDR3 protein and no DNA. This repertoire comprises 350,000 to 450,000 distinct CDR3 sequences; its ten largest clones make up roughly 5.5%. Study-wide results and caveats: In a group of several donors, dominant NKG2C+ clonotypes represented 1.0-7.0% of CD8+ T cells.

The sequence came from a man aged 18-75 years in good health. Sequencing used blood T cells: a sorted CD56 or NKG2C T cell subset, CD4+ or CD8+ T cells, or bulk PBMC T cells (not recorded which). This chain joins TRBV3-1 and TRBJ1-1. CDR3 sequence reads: CASSKRAGVNTEAFF.